These 20 T cell receptor beta chains came from one sample sequenced in a study of molecular identifiers for immune sequencing clone quantification (dated by TCRdb to 2017 to 2018). Libraries were built with PCR. Instrument on record: Illumina HiSeq 4000. The raw public reads went through TCRdb reprocessing: fastp at Q25, MiXCR clone calling, in-frame beta chains kept. CDR3 protein duplicates are merged, each entry listing the most common genes and DNA. The sample contains roughly 71,000 distinct CDR3 sequences, around a sixth of them found a single time. The ten largest clones represent roughly 1.6% of the sample. Sequenced: naive CD8+ T cells from blood, with Jurkat cell RNA spiked in. The cell subset or site label here, explained by the study, means: FACS-sorted CD8+CD4-CCR7+CD45RA+ naive T cells. Receptors originate from a human donor in good health. Some libraries in this study had Jurkat cell RNA spiked in.

Concerning this clonotype: Possible read error: a much larger clone is one base away. The chain is built from TRBV7-6 and TRBJ2-2; unclear D gene. Germline assignment: CDR1 SGHVS and CDR2 FNYEAQ. V was shortened by 5 bases and J by 0 bases, with 16 bases between the two germline ends. The CDR3 is made up of 17 amino acids. The CDR3 nucleotides are TGTGCCAGCAGCCTACTCCTGGGGAAGGCGAACACCGGGGAGCTGTTTTTT. Translated, it gives CASSLLLGKANTGELFF. Drawing the rest from reference TRBV7-6 and TRBJ2-2, the complete variable domain is GAGVSQSPRYKVTKRGQDVALRCDPISGHVSLYWYRQALGQGPEFLTYFNYEAQQDKSGLPNDRFSAERPEGSISTLTIQRTEQRDSAMYRCASSLLLGKANTGELFFGEGSRLTVL.

A word on this clonotype: This may stem from a read error, because a much larger clone lies one nucleotide away. The CDR3 DNA reads as TGTACTTTGGCCCACGGCTTCGAGCAGTACTTC. It translates to CTLAHGFEQYF. This chain uses TRBV30 with TRBJ2-7; D is ambiguous. The germline V gene has CDR1 GTSNPN and CDR2 SVGIG (reference sequence). The CDR3 spans 11 residues.

To note about this clonotype: Given a much more abundant clone one base away, this may be a read error. The CDR3 loop reads CASSVWANEHFF. The CDR3 DNA reads as TGTGCCAGCAGTGTGTGGGCCAATGAGCACTTCTTC. This rearrangement joins TRBV25-1 to TRBJ2-1; D is unresolved. This CDR3 region has 12 residues. Per germline, CDR1 MGHDK and CDR2 SYGVNS.

Note on this clonotype: This may come from a read error, since a much larger clone is one base off. This chain uses TRBV7-9 with TRBJ2-7; D may be TRBD2 (6 bases). This CDR3 comprises 16 residues. Germline CDR1 is SEHNR and CDR2 is FQNEAQ (reference sequence). The CDR3 DNA is TGTGCCTGCAGCCTTAGGGGAGGAATTAGCCCTGACGAGCAGTACTTC. This translates into CACSLRGGISPDEQYF.

This clonotype was counted ten times or more. The chain couples TRBV7-9 to TRBJ1-1; D not resolved. Looked up from germline, CDR1 is SEHNR and CDR2 is FQNEAQ (reference sequence). Trimming removed 2 bases from V and 3 bases from J, with 10 bases in between. The CDR3 consists of 14 residues. CDR3 region: CASSLIGRDTEAFF. The CDR3 DNA follows: TGTGCCAGCAGCTTAATTGGCAGAGACACTGAAGCTTTCTTT.

Many counts were recorded for this clonotype. The chain has TRBV6-5 and TRBJ2-7; 8 bases are a match to TRBD2. Germline values: CDR1 MNHEY, CDR2 SVGAGI. The trim removed 2 bases at V and 6 bases at J, leaving 3 bases unmatched. The CDR3 sequence is 13 residues long. The CDR3 sequence: CASSYGAGGEQYF. The CDR3 DNA is TGTGCCAGCAGTTACGGGGCGGGAGGCGAGCAGTACTTC.

This clonotype showed up just a few times. The CDR3 protein is CASSEERAGFITDTQYF. DNA for the CDR3: TGTGCCAGCAGTGAGGAACGGGCGGGGTTTATCACAGATACGCAGTATTTT. V and J are TRBV2 and TRBJ2-3; D might be TRBD2 (6 bases). The CDR3 runs 17 residues. Deletions cut 3 bases from V and 2 bases from J, with 18 bases between. Germline V gene lookup returns CDR1 SNHLY and CDR2 FYNNEI.

This clonotype was observed many times. The V and J genes are TRBV7-9 and TRBJ1-1; D is unresolved. Trimming removed 5 bases at V and 2 bases at J, with 6 bases between. The CDR3 contains 12 residues. Germline assignment: CDR1 SEHNR and CDR2 FQNEAQ (reference sequence). CDR3 residues: CASSPVNTEAFF. In DNA, the CDR3 is TGTGCCAGCAGCCCCGTTAACACTGAAGCTTTCTTT.

As for this clonotype: This sequence may be a read error, since a much larger clone differs from it by one base. The V gene is TRBV18, the J gene TRBJ2-3, with TRBD1 as a possible D gene (5 bases). CDR3 length: 19 amino acids. The germline V gene has CDR1 KGHSH and CDR2 LQKENI. The CDR3 region is CASPPRFGAAASSTDTQYF. CDR3 bases: TGTGCCAGCCCACCCCGCTTTGGGGCGGCCGCCTCTAGCACAGATACGCAGTATTTT.

This clonotype was found a few times. This CDR3 is missing its conserved last phenylalanine or tryptophan, likely due to a read error. No DNA is shown, since the ends of the CDR3 on it are uncertain; the CDR3 is the one TCRdb lists. V and J are TRBV21-1 and TRBJ2-5. TRBV21-1 is given as a pseudogene. Including both end residues, the CDR3 is 12 amino acids long. CDR3 in amino acids: CASSRGQETQYL.

This chain joins TRBV25-1 and TRBJ2-7; no firm D call. Germline lookup yields CDR1 MGHDK and CDR2 SYGVNS. This CDR3 spans 13 amino acids. The ends were cut back, 1 base at V and 7 bases at J, with 11 bases in the middle. The CDR3 loop is CASSECTSREQYF. Here the CDR3 DNA reads TGTGCCAGCAGTGAATGCACCTCTCGGGAGCAGTACTTC.

At least ten counts were recorded for this clonotype. The CDR3 sequence: CASSPTDTEAFF. Here the CDR3 DNA reads TGTGCCAGCAGCCCGACAGACACTGAAGCTTTCTTT. The chain joins TRBV3-1 to TRBJ1-1, with a weak D call TRBD1 (5 bases). The ends were cut back, 4 bases at V and 3 bases at J, with 6 bases in the middle. Germline values: CDR1 LGHDT, CDR2 YNNKEL (reference sequence). This CDR3 region has 12 residues.

This clonotype was recorded many times. The chain uses TRBV7-2 and TRBJ2-3; D assignment may be TRBD1 or TRBD2 (5 bases each). This CDR3 has 20 amino acids. Trimming stripped 2 bases from V and 2 bases from J, with 26 bases between. Germline V gene data show CDR1 as SGHTA and CDR2 as FQGNSA. The CDR3 sequence is CASSLRYNFGGEADTDTQYF. The CDR3 bases are TGTGCCAGCAGCTTACGCTACAACTTTGGGGGAGAGGCCGACACAGATACGCAGTATTTT.

The chain combines TRBV7-6 with TRBJ2-3; D gene ambiguous. This CDR3 has 14 amino acids. Per germline, CDR1 SGHVS and CDR2 FNYEAQ. Trimming took off 3 bases at V and 0 bases at J, with 7 bases between the two ends. The CDR3 region has the DNA TGTGCCAGCAGCTTGATTCCCAGCACAGATACGCAGTATTTT. This codes for CASSLIPSTDTQYF.

This clonotype was observed many times. The chain uses TRBV28 and TRBJ2-7; TRBD1 or TRBD2 may be the D gene (5 bases each). Germline V lookup: CDR1 MDHEN, CDR2 SYDVKM. CDR3 length equals 12 residues. Between the trimmed V and J ends, which lost 7 bases and 3 bases, there was a span of 10 bases. In DNA form, the CDR3 reads TGTGCCAGCACCCCTGGGGGCTACGAGCAGTACTTC. Residues: CASTPGGYEQYF. Based on the CDR3 plus reference TRBV28 and TRBJ2-7, the full variable domain is DVKVTQSSRYLVKRTGEKVFLECVQDMDHENMFWYRQDPGLGLRLIYFSYDVKMKEKGDIPEGYSVSREKKERFSLILESASTNQTSMYLCASTPGGYEQYFGPGTRLTVT.

This clonotype has a count of ten or more. V is TRBV7-6 and J is TRBJ1-5, with D unresolved. Trimming cost V 3 bases and J 6 bases, with 15 bases left between them. Germline CDR1 reads SGHVS; CDR2 reads FNYEAQ. This CDR3 contains 15 residues. The CDR3 DNA reads as TGTGCCAGCAGCTTGAATGACGGTCCGCTTCAGCCCCAGCATTTT. It translates to CASSLNDGPLQPQHF. The entire variable domain, with the rest obtained from reference TRBV7-6 and TRBJ1-5, is as follows: GAGVSQSPRYKVTKRGQDVALRCDPISGHVSLYWYRQALGQGPEFLTYFNYEAQQDKSGLPNDRFSAERPEGSISTLTIQRTEQRDSAMYRCASSLNDGPLQPQHFGDGTRLSIL.

This clonotype has ten or more counts. This chain joins TRBV12-3 or TRBV12-4 and TRBJ2-2; TRBD1 agrees at 7 bases. The CDR3 is 16 residues long. V dropped 5 bases and J dropped 2; count of bases not matched to a gene: 8. DNA for the CDR3: TGTGCCAGCAGTCCCCCTAGGACAGGCAACACCGGGGAGCTGTTTTTT. Translation: CASSPPRTGNTGELFF.

Of note for this clonotype: Just one base apart from a much larger clone, this may be a read error. This rearrangement joins TRBV7-2 to TRBJ1-4; D is undetermined. The germline V and J ends were trimmed by 1 base and 13 bases, with 10 bases remaining between them. The CDR3 length is 12 residues. The germline V gene encodes CDR1 SGHTA and CDR2 FQGNSA. CDR3 residues: CASSLDQLRLFF. The CDR3 DNA sequence: TGTGCCAGCAGCTTAGACCAGCTAAGACTGTTTTTT.

This clonotype has only a few counts. The chain combines TRBV12-3 or TRBV12-4 with TRBJ1-2; D not resolved. CDR3 length: 12 amino acids. V lost 3 bases, J lost 2 bases, and 4 bases lay in between. The chain's CDR3 is CASSFGNYGYTF. In DNA form, the CDR3 reads TGTGCCAGCAGTTTCGGGAACTATGGCTACACCTTC.

This clonotype was counted at least ten times. J is TRBJ1-5 and V is TRBV3-1; 7 bases agree with TRBD1. V lost 0 bases and J lost 6; bases outside the gene matches: 5. The length of the CDR3 is 15 residues. In germline, CDR1 is LGHDT, CDR2 YNNKEL (reference sequence). CDR3 sequence (DNA): TGTGCCAGCAGCCAAGATGGAGACAGGGCTCAGCCCCAGCATTTT. Translation gives CASSQDGDRAQPQHF.